The rows below give T cell receptor beta chains drawn from one sample of a study of blood T cell repertoires in COVID-19. Method: immunoSEQ multiplex PCR; TCRdb's copy keeps in-frame clones and lacks some. The table shows 70,000 to 90,000 clones, with roughly 85% occurring only once. Sample: peripheral blood. Receptors were obtained from a man between 60 and 75 years old with acute or convalescent COVID-19. Both conserved end residues are part of each CDR3. The order of the fields is V gene, J gene, clone size, D gene, CDR3 protein, CDR3 DNA. The D gene is left open where the match is weak. Rows give clone size only sometimes, using once, few, many, or a class for an expanded clone.

TRBV19	TRBJ1-3	.	TRBD1	CASSIALGQAGNTIYF	TGTGCCAGTAGTATAGCCCTCGGACAGGCGGGAAACACCATATATTTT
TRBV2	TRBJ2-5	.	.	CASSFSGVRGETQYF	TGTGCCAGCAGCTTCTCCGGGGTTAGGGGGGAGACCCAGTACTTC
TRBV10-2	TRBJ2-2	.	.	CASSERSGSPNTGELFF	TGCGCCAGCAGTGAAAGAAGCGGCAGCCCGAACACCGGGGAGCTGTTTTTT
TRBV30	TRBJ2-5	.	TRBD1	CAWSYGDRGQETQYF	TGTGCCTGGAGTTATGGGGACAGGGGGCAGGAGACCCAGTACTTC
TRBV5-8	TRBJ2-2	.	TRBD2	CASSLRSSGSITGELFF	TGTGCCAGCAGCTTGAGGTCGAGCGGGAGTATCACCGGGGAGCTGTTTTTT
TRBV12-5	TRBJ1-6	.	TRBD1	CASGLGAGGSYNSPLHF	TGTGCTAGTGGTTTGGGGGCAGGGGGCTCCTATAATTCACCCCTCCACTTT
TRBV5-6	TRBJ2-7	few	.	CASSSSYEQYF	TGTGCCAGCAGCTCGTCTTACGAGCAGTACTTC
TRBV9	TRBJ1-1	.	.	CASSVSARGLEAFF	TGTGCCAGCAGCGTTTCAGCCCGGGGACTTGAAGCTTTCTTT
TRBV3-1/TRBV3-2	TRBJ1-1	.	.	CASSTPGNTEAFF	TGTGCCAGCAGCACGCCGGGGAACACTGAAGCTTTCTTT
TRBV6-5	TRBJ1-3	.	TRBD1	CASRTDRVGNTIYF	TGTGCCAGCAGAACAGACAGGGTCGGAAACACCATATATTTT
TRBV2	TRBJ1-1	few	.	CASSALNTEAFF	TGTGCCAGCAGTGCGTTGAACACTGAAGCTTTCTTT
TRBV3-1/TRBV3-2	TRBJ2-1	.	TRBD2	CASSQGLAGANEQFF	TGTGCCAGCAGCCAAGGGCTAGCGGGGGCCAATGAGCAGTTCTTC
TRBV10-3	TRBJ2-7	.	.	CAISESRRGVKVHEQYF	TGTGCCATCAGTGAGTCGAGACGGGGAGTTAAGGTCCACGAGCAGTACTTC
TRBV5-1	TRBJ1-1	.	.	CASSLGAVIVGAKGAFF	TGCGCCAGCAGCTTGGGTGCGGTAATTGTAGGGGCCAAGGGAGCTTTCTTT
TRBV5-1	TRBJ1-5	.	.	CASSLEGTPDQPQHF	TGCGCCAGCAGCTTGGAGGGGACACCAGATCAGCCCCAGCATTTT
TRBV6-5	TRBJ2-7	.	TRBD2	CASSYSTSGRLGEQYF	TGTGCCAGCAGTTACTCGACTAGCGGGAGACTTGGCGAGCAGTACTTC
TRBV7-2	TRBJ1-2	.	.	CASTVRREGDYGYTF	TGTGCCAGCACGGTTCGGAGAGAGGGTGACTATGGCTACACCTTC
TRBV6-6	TRBJ2-7	.	TRBD1	CASSYGDRVGEQYF	TGTGCCAGCAGTTACGGGGACAGGGTGGGGGAGCAGTACTTC
TRBV2	TRBJ2-5	.	.	CASSEGETGIVETQYF	TGTGCCAGCAGTGAAGGGGAAACAGGGATAGTAGAGACCCAGTACTTC
TRBV30	TRBJ1-5	.	.	CAWSGGQPNQPQHF	TGTGCCTGGAGTGGAGGACAGCCAAATCAGCCCCAGCATTTT